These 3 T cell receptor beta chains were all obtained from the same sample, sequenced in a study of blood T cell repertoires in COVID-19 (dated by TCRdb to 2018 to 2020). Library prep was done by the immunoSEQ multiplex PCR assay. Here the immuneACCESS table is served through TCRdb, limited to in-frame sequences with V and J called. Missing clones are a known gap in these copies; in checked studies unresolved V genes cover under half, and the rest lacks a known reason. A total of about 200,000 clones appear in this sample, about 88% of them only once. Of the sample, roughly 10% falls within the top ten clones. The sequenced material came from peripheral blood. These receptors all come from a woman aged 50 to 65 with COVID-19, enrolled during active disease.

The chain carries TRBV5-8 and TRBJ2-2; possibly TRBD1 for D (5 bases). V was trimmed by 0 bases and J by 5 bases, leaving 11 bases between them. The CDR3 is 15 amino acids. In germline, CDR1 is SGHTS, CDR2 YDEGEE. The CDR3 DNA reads TGTGCCAGCAGCTTGGAGGGGCGTTGGACCGGGGAGCTGTTTTTT. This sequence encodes CASSLEGRWTGELFF. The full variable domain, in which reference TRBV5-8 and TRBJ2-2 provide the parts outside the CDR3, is EAGVTQSPTHLIKTRGQQATLRCSPISGHTSVYWYQQALGLGLQFLLWYDEGEERNRGNFPPRFSGRQFPNYSSELNVNALELEDSALYLCASSLEGRWTGELFFGEGSRLTVL.

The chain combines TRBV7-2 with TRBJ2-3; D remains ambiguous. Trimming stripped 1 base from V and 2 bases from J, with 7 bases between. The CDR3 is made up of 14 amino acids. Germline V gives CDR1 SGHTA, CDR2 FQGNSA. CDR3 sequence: CASSLELLTDTQYF. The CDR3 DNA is TGTGCCAGCAGCTTAGAACTGCTCACAGATACGCAGTATTTT.

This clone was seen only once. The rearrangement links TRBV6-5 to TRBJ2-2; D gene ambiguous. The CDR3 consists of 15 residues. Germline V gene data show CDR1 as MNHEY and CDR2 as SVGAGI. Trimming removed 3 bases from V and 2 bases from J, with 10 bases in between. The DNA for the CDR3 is TGTGCCAGCAGTTATAGACACTTTAACACCGGGGAGCTGTTTTTT. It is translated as CASSYRHFNTGELFF.